This T cell receptor beta chain comes out of a study of response to subunit inactivated influenza vaccine. In TCRdb, the RT-PCR reads were re-called with MiXCR into one record per CDR3 protein. The table has a few hundred thousand distinct CDR3 sequences, approximately 7.7% seen once. Trimming shortened V by 5 bases and J by 4 bases, and 10 bases separated the two germline ends. CDR3 length: 12 residues. Germline V gives CDR1 DFQATT, CDR2 SNEGSKA (reference sequence). This chain joins TRBV20-1 and TRBJ2-3; D is ambiguous. This TCR was recovered from a man aged 50-75 years who received an inactivated influenza vaccine. The starting material was PBMCs from blood, obtained roughly 24 months after vaccination. CDR3 DNA: TGCAGTGCTGGGTCTAGGGCAGATACGCAGTATTTT. As protein: CSAGSRADTQYF.